The source of this T cell receptor (beta chain) is a study of T cell repertoires in cytomegalovirus infection (dated by TCRdb to between 2018 and 2021). As for the study more broadly: The peptide stimulations were aimed at well-studied HLA-B-restricted epitopes as well as recently identified HLA-C-restricted CMV epitopes, whose presentation resists viral immunomodulation. Donor HLA type was relevant to the analysis, as public TCR beta signatures indicated carriage of CMV infection together with the matching HLA type.

This clonotype showed up just a few times. Its recognized antigen is unknown. Base qualities were left out, and no much larger clone turns up one base away. In the paper's terms, the treatment or condition label means: in vitro stimulation with specific CMV peptide epitopes to enrich CMV-specific T cells. The run used an Illumina HiSeq 1500. TCRdb reworked the public reads: Q25 trimming with fastp, MiXCR clone assembly, productive beta chains retained. Identical CDR3 protein sequences are pooled into one entry, listed with their most common genes and DNA. Across this sample there are hundreds of thousands of distinct CDR3 sequences, with roughly 34% seen only once. The ten most abundant clones make up roughly 15% of the sample. The germline V gene yields SGDLS for CDR1 and YYNGEE for CDR2. V loses 3 bases of germline sequence and J loses 7 bases, and the interval between the two ends is 4 bases. From cysteine to phenylalanine, the CDR3 is 10 amino acids long. Only the CDR3 part of the read is kept: 30 bases, read in frame from the first base.

Study-wide findings and limitations: The ex vivo response was dominated by HLA-C-restricted CMV-specific TCR beta clonotypes, which also provided the single most frequent clonotype in two of eight donors. Cumulative frequency of public TCR beta family members discriminated carriers of CMV infection plus the relevant HLA type in this cohort and an independent 352-donor cohort.

This material consisted of cultured PBMCs, taken from culture after CMV antigen stimulation. This TCR was recovered from a human donor in good health (CMV status not recorded). Some clones in this sample may be carry-over from other donors' samples. The rearranged segments are TRBV9 and TRBJ1-2, with the D gene uncertain. The CDR3 sequence is CASSGVGYTF. The DNA is as follows: TGTGCCAGCAGCGGGGTTGGCTACACCTTC.